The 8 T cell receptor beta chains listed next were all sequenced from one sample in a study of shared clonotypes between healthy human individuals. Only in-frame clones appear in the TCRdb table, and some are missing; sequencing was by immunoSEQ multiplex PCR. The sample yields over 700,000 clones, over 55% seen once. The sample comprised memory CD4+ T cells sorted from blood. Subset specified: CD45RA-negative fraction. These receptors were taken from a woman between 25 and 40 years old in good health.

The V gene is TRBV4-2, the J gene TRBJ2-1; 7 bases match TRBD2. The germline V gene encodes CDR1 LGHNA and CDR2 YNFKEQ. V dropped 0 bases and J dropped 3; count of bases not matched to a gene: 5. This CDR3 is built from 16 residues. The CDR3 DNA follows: TGTGCCAGCAGCCAAGAGGCGGGAGAAAACTACAATGAGCAGTTCTTC. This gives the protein CASSQEAGENYNEQFF.

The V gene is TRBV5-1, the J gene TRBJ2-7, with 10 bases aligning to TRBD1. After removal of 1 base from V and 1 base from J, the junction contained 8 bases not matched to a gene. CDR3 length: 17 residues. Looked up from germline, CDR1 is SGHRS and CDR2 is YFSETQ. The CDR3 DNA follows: TGCGCCAGCAGCTTGTATAGCCCGGGACAGGGGTCCTACGAGCAGTACTTC. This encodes CASSLYSPGQGSYEQYF.

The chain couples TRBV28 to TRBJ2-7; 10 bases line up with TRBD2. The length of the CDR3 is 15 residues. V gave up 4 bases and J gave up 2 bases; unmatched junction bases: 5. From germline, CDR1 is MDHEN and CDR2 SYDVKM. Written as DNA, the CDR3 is TGTGCCAGCAGTTCCGCAGCGGGAGGGCCCTACGAGCAGTACTTC. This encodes CASSSAAGGPYEQYF.

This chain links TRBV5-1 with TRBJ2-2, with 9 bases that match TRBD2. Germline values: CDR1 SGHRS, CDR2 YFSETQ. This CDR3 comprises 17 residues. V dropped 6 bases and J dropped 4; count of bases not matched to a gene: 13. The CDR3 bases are TGCGCCAGCAAGGGCGGTAGCGGGAGAAGGATCACCGGGGAGCTGTTTTTT. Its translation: CASKGGSGRRITGELFF.

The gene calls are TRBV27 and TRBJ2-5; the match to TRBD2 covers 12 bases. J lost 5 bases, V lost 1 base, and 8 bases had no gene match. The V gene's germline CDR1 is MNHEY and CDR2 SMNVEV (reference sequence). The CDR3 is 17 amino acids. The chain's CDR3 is CASSLLPSGRAGETQYF. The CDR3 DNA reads TGTGCCAGCAGTTTATTACCTAGCGGGAGGGCCGGGGAGACCCAGTACTTC.

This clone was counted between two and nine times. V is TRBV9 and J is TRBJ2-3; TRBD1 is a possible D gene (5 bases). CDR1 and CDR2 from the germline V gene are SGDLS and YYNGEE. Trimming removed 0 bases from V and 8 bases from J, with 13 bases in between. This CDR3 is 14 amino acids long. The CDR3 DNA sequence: TGTGCCAGCAGCGTAGAGAACAGGTGGAGTACGCAGTATTTT. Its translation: CASSVENRWSTQYF.

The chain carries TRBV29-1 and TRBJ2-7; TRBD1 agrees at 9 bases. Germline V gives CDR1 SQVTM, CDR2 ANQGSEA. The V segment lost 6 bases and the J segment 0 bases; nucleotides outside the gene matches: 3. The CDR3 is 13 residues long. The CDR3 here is CSVVTGGSYEQYF. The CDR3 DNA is TGCAGCGTGGTGACAGGGGGCTCCTACGAGCAGTACTTC.

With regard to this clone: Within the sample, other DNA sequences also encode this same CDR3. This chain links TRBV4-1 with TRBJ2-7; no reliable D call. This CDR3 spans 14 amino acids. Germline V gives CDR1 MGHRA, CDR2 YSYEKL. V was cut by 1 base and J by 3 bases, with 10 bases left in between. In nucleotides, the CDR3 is TGCGCCAGCAGCCAAGCTCATCGTGGCTACGAGCAGTACTTC. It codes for CASSQAHRGYEQYF.